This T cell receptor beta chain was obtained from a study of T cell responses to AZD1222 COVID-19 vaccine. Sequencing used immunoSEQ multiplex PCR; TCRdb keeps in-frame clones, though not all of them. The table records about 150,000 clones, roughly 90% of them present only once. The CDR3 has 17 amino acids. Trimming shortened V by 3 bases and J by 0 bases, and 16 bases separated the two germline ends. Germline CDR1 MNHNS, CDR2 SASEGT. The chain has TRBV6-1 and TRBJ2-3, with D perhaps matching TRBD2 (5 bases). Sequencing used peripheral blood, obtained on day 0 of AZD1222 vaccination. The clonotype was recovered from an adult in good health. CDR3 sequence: CASSDIGGVPSTDTQYF. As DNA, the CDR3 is TGTGCCAGCAGTGACATAGGAGGAGTACCTAGCACAGATACGCAGTATTTT.